These T cell receptor beta chains were read from a single sample in a study of T cells after yellow fever vaccination. One entry per CDR3 protein results from TCRdb running MiXCR on the 5' RACE reads. The sample holds 500,000 to 650,000 distinct CDR3 sequences, 10% to 15% seen once. Here the sequenced sample was PBMCs, taken on the day of the yellow fever booster vaccination. The receptors stem from a man aged 25 to 40 who received the YFV17D yellow fever vaccine. The CDR3 runs from the conserved cysteine through the conserved F or W. The D gene is left open where the match is weak. The size of a clone is reported for some rows only, either as once, few or many, or as a class for expanded clones.

D	J	V	size	CDR3	DNA
.	TRBJ2-2	TRBV29-1	.	CSVAAGELFF	TGCAGCGTTGCGGCCGGGGAGCTGTTTTTT
.	TRBJ2-5	TRBV28	few	CASIRTPARETQYF	TGTGCCAGCATTCGGACGCCAGCGAGGGAGACCCAGTACTTC
.	TRBJ2-7	TRBV7-9	.	CASSIDDYVYEQYF	TGTGCCAGCAGCATCGATGACTACGTCTACGAGCAGTACTTC
.	TRBJ2-3	TRBV6-5	few	CASSYARSGVQSDTQYF	TGTGCCAGCAGTTACGCGCGTAGTGGAGTTCAGTCAGATACGCAGTATTTT
TRBD1	TRBJ2-5	TRBV15	few	CATSRDRAGGGTQYF	TGTGCCACCAGCAGAGATCGTGCAGGGGGTGGGACCCAGTACTTC
TRBD2	TRBJ2-7	TRBV2	few	CASRRRGRGSYEQYF	TGTGCCAGCAGGAGGCGCGGGAGGGGCTCCTACGAGCAGTACTTC
TRBD2	TRBJ2-2	TRBV7-2	.	CASSLAWGLAGAGELFF	TGTGCCAGCAGCTTAGCTTGGGGACTAGCGGGGGCGGGGGAGCTGTTTTTT
TRBD2	TRBJ2-5	TRBV2	.	CASSGTERTSGGQETQYF	TGTGCCAGCAGTGGGACGGAAAGGACTAGCGGGGGTCAAGAGACCCAGTACTTC
.	TRBJ2-4	TRBV12-3/TRBV12-4	.	CASSPGQIAKNIQYF	TGTGCCAGCAGCCCGGGACAAATAGCCAAAAACATTCAGTACTTC
TRBD1	TRBJ1-4	TRBV14	.	CASSQGIFARQGIEKLFF	TGTGCCAGCAGCCAAGGGATCTTTGCTAGACAGGGGATTGAAAAACTGTTTTTT
.	TRBJ2-7	TRBV7-9	few	CASRGGEPYEQYF	TGTGCCAGTCGCGGAGGCGAGCCGTACGAGCAGTACTTC
.	TRBJ2-5	TRBV23-1	.	CASSHWGDPQETQYF	TGCGCCAGCAGTCACTGGGGGGACCCCCAAGAGACCCAGTACTTC
.	TRBJ1-1	TRBV20-1	few	CSSFDKNTEAFF	TGCAGTTCCTTCGACAAGAACACTGAAGCTTTCTTT
.	TRBJ2-1	TRBV5-4	.	CASSLARSRILAGYNEQFF	TGTGCCAGCAGCTTGGCGAGGAGCCGGATTCTGGCGGGATACAATGAGCAGTTCTTC
.	TRBJ2-7	TRBV4-3	many	CASSQVYRESLYEQYF	TGCGCCAGCAGCCAGGTTTACAGGGAATCCCTCTACGAGCAGTACTTC
.	TRBJ2-1	TRBV9	.	CASSVDFTYNEQFF	TGTGCCAGCAGCGTAGACTTCACCTACAATGAGCAGTTCTTC
TRBD2	TRBJ2-1	TRBV7-2	few	CASSSPLAGALGNEQFF	TGTGCCAGCAGCTCACCCTTAGCGGGAGCCCTCGGAAATGAGCAGTTCTTC
TRBD1	TRBJ2-3	TRBV7-8	few	CASSSQTGNTDTQYF	TGTGCCAGCAGCTCCCAGACAGGGAACACAGATACGCAGTATTTT
TRBD1	TRBJ1-2	TRBV5-5	many	CASSSGGNYGYTF	TGTGCCAGCAGCTCAGGGGGGAACTATGGCTACACCTTC
.	TRBJ2-3	TRBV7-6	.	CASSRNPASTDTQYF	TGTGCCAGCAGCAGAAACCCGGCTAGCACAGATACGCAGTATTTT
.	TRBJ2-5	TRBV20-1	few	CSGLRPPYQETQYF	TGCAGCGGATTGAGGCCGCCGTACCAAGAGACCCAGTACTTC
.	TRBJ2-2	TRBV21-1	.	CASSPQSGELFF	TGTGCCAGCAGCCCCCAGAGCGGGGAGCTGTTTTTT
.	TRBJ2-2	TRBV5-6	.	CASSGRTETGELFF	TGTGCCAGCAGCGGCCGGACAGAGACCGGGGAGCTGTTTTTT
.	TRBJ1-2	TRBV6-6	few	CASRPTSNYGYTF	TGTGCCAGCAGGCCCACAAGTAACTATGGCTACACCTTC
.	TRBJ2-5	TRBV7-6	few	CASSPASFETQYF	TGTGCCAGCAGCCCAGCTAGTTTCGAGACCCAGTACTTC
.	TRBJ2-5	TRBV7-6	.	CASSLNGGRETQYF	TGTGCCAGCAGCCTTAACGGGGGTAGAGAGACCCAGTACTTC
TRBD2	TRBJ2-1	TRBV20-1	.	CSAADSGRANEQFF	TGCAGTGCTGCGGATAGCGGGAGAGCGAATGAGCAGTTCTTC
.	TRBJ1-6	TRBV29-1	.	CSVVDGNSPLHF	TGCAGCGTTGTAGACGGGAATTCACCCCTCCACTTT
.	TRBJ1-1	TRBV20-1	many	CSAVRPYREGEAFF	TGCAGTGCTGTGAGGCCTTACAGGGAAGGAGAAGCTTTCTTT
.	TRBJ2-7	TRBV7-2	.	CASSRGGGDEQYF	TGTGCCAGCAGCCGAGGGGGTGGGGACGAGCAGTACTTC
.	TRBJ1-2	TRBV20-1	.	CSASPTVNYGYTF	TGCAGTGCTAGCCCCACAGTCAACTATGGCTACACCTTC
.	TRBJ2-5	TRBV6-1	.	CASRGDVTETQYF	TGTGCCAGCAGGGGAGACGTGACGGAGACCCAGTACTTC
.	TRBJ1-1	TRBV2	.	CASSATGMNTEAFF	TGTGCCAGCAGTGCTACAGGGATGAACACTGAAGCTTTCTTT
TRBD2	TRBJ2-5	TRBV7-2	few	CASSSTSGSWKTQYF	TGTGCCAGCAGCTCTACTAGCGGGAGTTGGAAGACCCAGTACTTC
TRBD1	TRBJ2-7	TRBV7-8	.	CASSLGGQGSSYEQYF	TGTGCCAGCAGCTTAGGGGGACAGGGCAGCTCCTACGAGCAGTACTTC